Following are 20 T cell receptor beta chains from one sample sequenced in a study of Ad26.COV2.S vaccination and SARS-CoV-2 variants. Clones were sequenced by immunoSEQ multiplex PCR, and TCRdb holds only the in-frame ones, with some missing. The repertoire includes fewer than 300,000 clones, 70% to 90% of them detected once, and under 4% sits in the top ten. Treatment in this sample: 19 received Ad26.COV2.S at low or high dose, single or two shots; 5 received placebo; per-sample allocation not given. The study sampled participants on day 63 after the first vaccine or placebo injection. This sample comprised peripheral blood, obtained in a trial of Ad26.COV2.S vaccine versus placebo. The source is a person between 18 and 65 years old who received the Ad26.COV2.S COVID-19 vaccine or a placebo.

The chain recombines TRBV19 with TRBJ2-1; 7 bases agree with TRBD2. V lost 3 bases, J lost 9 bases, and 8 bases stayed unmatched. Germline V CDR1 and CDR2: LNHDA, SQIVND (reference sequence). The CDR3 spans 14 residues. CDR3 loop: CASSIRSSGGEQFF. As DNA, the CDR3 is TGTGCCAGTAGTATTCGCTCTAGCGGAGGTGAGCAGTTCTTC.

CDR3 in amino acids: CASSPPSGGETQYF. In DNA form, the CDR3 reads TGTGCCAGCAGCCCCCCCTCGGGAGGGGAGACCCAGTACTTC. The rearrangement links TRBV7-2 to TRBJ2-5; 8 bases are shared with TRBD2. Trimming at V came to 5 bases and at J to 5 bases, leaving 7 bases not matched to a gene. Germline CDR1 SGHTA, CDR2 FQGNSA. This CDR3 is built from 14 residues.

The chain recombines TRBV30 with TRBJ1-1; perhaps TRBD1 as D (6 bases). Germline V lookup: CDR1 GTSNPN, CDR2 SVGIG (reference sequence). The CDR3 sequence is 13 residues long. Trimming cost V 7 bases and J 1 base, with 13 bases left between them. CDR3: CASYDRRNTEAFF. The CDR3 region has the DNA TGTGCCTCCTATGACAGGAGGAACACTGAAGCTTTCTTT. Using reference TRBV30 and TRBJ1-1 for the parts outside the CDR3, the full variable domain is SQTIHQWPATLVQPVGSPLSLECTVEGTSNPNLYWYRQAAGRGLQLLFYSVGIGQISSEVPQNLSASRPQDRQFILSSKKLLLSDSGFYLCASYDRRNTEAFFGQGTRLTVV.

The J gene is TRBJ1-2, the V gene TRBV6-2 or TRBV6-3; D gene ambiguous. The CDR3 length is 12 residues. Per germline, CDR1 MNHEY and CDR2 SVGEGT. Deletions cut 2 bases from V and 6 bases from J, with 7 bases between. CDR3 in amino acids: CASSYLGNGYTF. The CDR3 DNA reads as TGTGCCAGCAGTTACCTGGGTAATGGCTACACCTTC.

This clone was picked up a small number of times. The chain recombines TRBV27 with TRBJ2-7; D gene uncertain. V was cut by 3 bases and J by 3 bases, with 9 bases left in between. The V gene's germline CDR1 is MNHEY and CDR2 SMNVEV (reference sequence). The CDR3 sequence is 13 residues long. The CDR3 spells CASSFDRSYEQYF. DNA for the CDR3: TGTGCCAGCAGTTTCGACCGGAGCTACGAGCAGTACTTC.

The rearrangement links TRBV27 to TRBJ1-2; TRBD1 matches at 11 bases. CDR3 length: 13 residues. Germline trimming cut 5 bases from V and 13 bases from J; bases unmatched to any gene: 9. Germline values: CDR1 MNHEY, CDR2 SMNVEV (reference sequence). CDR3 residues: CASSPGTGGLRTF. CDR3 coding DNA: TGTGCCAGCAGTCCCGGGACAGGGGGACTTCGCACCTTC.

V is TRBV28 and J is TRBJ2-7; D ambiguous. The ends were cut back, 4 bases at V and 5 bases at J, with 6 bases in the middle. The V gene's germline CDR1 is MDHEN and CDR2 SYDVKM. The CDR3 runs to 11 residues. The DNA for the CDR3 is TGTGCCAGCAGTTCCAACCACGAGCAGTACTTC. Protein product: CASSSNHEQYF.

A few counts support this clone. The J gene is TRBJ2-7, the V gene TRBV10-3; perhaps TRBD1 as D (6 bases). The length of the CDR3 is 13 residues. V was cut by 5 bases and J by 3 bases, with 11 bases left in between. CDR1 ENHRY and CDR2 SYGVKD come from the germline V gene. The DNA for the CDR3 is TGTGCCATCAGTACAGGGACCGACTACGAGCAGTACTTC. Translation: CAISTGTDYEQYF.

The rearrangement uses TRBV10-1 and TRBJ2-7; tentative D call: TRBD1 (6 bases). V lost 0 bases and J lost 6, with 15 bases in between. CDR3 size: 15 residues. Per germline, CDR1 WNHNN and CDR2 SYGVQD (reference sequence). CDR3 amino acids: CASSESSRHRAEQYF. CDR3 bases: TGCGCCAGCAGTGAGTCTAGTCGTCACAGGGCCGAGCAGTACTTC.

This chain joins TRBV10-3 and TRBJ2-7; no clear D gene. Germline loops: CDR1 ENHRY, CDR2 SYGVKD. Trimming took off 2 bases at V and 3 bases at J, with 11 bases between the two ends. CDR3 size: 14 residues. CDR3 DNA sequence: TGTGCCATCAGTGAGGGGATCCAGAACTACGAGCAGTACTTC. Protein sequence: CAISEGIQNYEQYF.

This clone was detected a few times. The chain employs TRBV29-1 and TRBJ1-1; 7 bases align to TRBD1. The germline V gene encodes CDR1 SQVTM and CDR2 ANQGSEA. V lost 7 bases and J lost 1; bases outside the gene matches: 6. This CDR3 contains 13 residues. CDR3 in DNA: TGCAGCGCCTGGGACAGAACGAACACTGAAGCTTTCTTT. Its translation is CSAWDRTNTEAFF.

This chain joins TRBV19 and TRBJ1-1, with D perhaps TRBD1 (5 bases). V was shortened by 5 bases and J by 2 bases, with 12 bases between the two germline ends. CDR1 is LNHDA and CDR2 is SQIVND in the germline V gene (reference sequence). The CDR3 has 14 amino acids. The CDR3 nucleotides are TGTGCCAGTAGTGGCAGGGCCCTTAACACTGAAGCTTTCTTT. The encoded protein is CASSGRALNTEAFF.

The genes are TRBV10-3 and TRBJ1-2; D is ambiguous. Deletions cut 7 bases from V and 3 bases from J, with 12 bases between. Germline CDR1 ENHRY, CDR2 SYGVKD. The CDR3 extends over 13 amino acids. CDR3 amino acids: CAINEGGYYGYTF. In DNA, the CDR3 is TGTGCCATCAACGAAGGAGGTTACTATGGCTACACCTTC.

The chain recombines TRBV4-2 with TRBJ1-6; tentative D call: TRBD1 (6 bases). The CDR3 has 17 amino acids. V shed 4 bases and J shed 6 bases, with 19 bases lying between them. CDR1 and CDR2 (germline): LGHNA, YNFKEQ. The CDR3 protein is CASSPTTGGILNSPLHF. For the CDR3, the DNA is TGTGCCAGCAGCCCCACGACAGGAGGGATCCTTAATTCACCCCTCCACTTT.

This clone occurred a few times. The chain couples TRBV30 to TRBJ1-4, with 8 nucleotides matching TRBD1. The CDR3 length is 13 residues. Germline-derived CDR1 and CDR2 are GTSNPN and SVGIG (reference sequence). J gave up 5 bases and V 5 bases, and 4 bases lay outside the gene matches. In DNA, the CDR3 is TGTGCCTGGGGGGACAGGAACAATGAAAAACTGTTTTTT. Its protein is CAWGDRNNEKLFF.

This sequence joins TRBV18 and TRBJ2-7, with 9 bases aligning to TRBD1. CDR3 length equals 12 residues. The V segment lost 10 bases and the J segment 3 bases; nucleotides outside the gene matches: 4. CDR1 and CDR2 (germline): KGHSH, LQKENI. The CDR3 nucleotides are TGTGCCACCCAGGGACAGGGCTACGAGCAGTACTTC. Translated, it gives CATQGQGYEQYF.

The V call is TRBV3-1 (or the pseudogene TRBV3-2), the J call TRBJ2-3; 9 bases match TRBD2. The CDR3 contains 16 residues. V lost 3 bases and J lost 5; bases outside the gene matches: 9. Germline V gives CDR1 LGHDT, CDR2 YNNKEL (reference sequence). CDR3 loop: CASSQISGGLLDTQYF. For the CDR3, the DNA is TGTGCCAGCAGCCAGATTAGCGGGGGCCTGCTAGATACGCAGTATTTT.

This chain joins TRBV11-2 and TRBJ2-7, with D unclear. Between the trimmed V and J ends, which lost 2 bases and 0 bases, there was a span of 5 bases. This CDR3 has 13 amino acids. CDR1 is SGHAT, CDR2 FQNNGV, per germline. DNA of the CDR3: TGTGCCAGCAGCTTAACAGACTCCTACGAGCAGTACTTC. Its protein product is CASSLTDSYEQYF.

In its sample, this clone was seen many times. J is TRBJ1-1 and V is TRBV4-2, with 7 bases that match TRBD1. The trim removed 4 bases at V and 1 base at J, leaving 15 bases unmatched. Germline CDR1 and CDR2: LGHNA and YNFKEQ. This CDR3 is built from 18 residues. This CDR3 reads CASSRYRGGISWNTEAFF. The CDR3 DNA sequence: TGTGCCAGCAGCCGATACAGGGGAGGGATCTCGTGGAACACTGAAGCTTTCTTT.

J is TRBJ1-2 and V is TRBV6-5; TRBD1 is a possible D gene (5 bases). Germline V gene lookup returns CDR1 MNHEY and CDR2 SVGAGI. V shed 6 bases and J shed 8 bases, with 13 bases lying between them. The CDR3 is 12 amino acids. The CDR3 here is CASSRDSFGYTF. The CDR3 DNA reads TGTGCCAGCAGCCGTGACAGTTTCGGCTACACCTTC.